A single sample gave rise to the 9 T cell receptor beta chains below, sequenced in a study of blood T cell repertoires in COVID-19. The data were produced by immunoSEQ multiplex PCR, yet TCRdb's version contains in-frame clones alone and is incomplete. Seen here are 200,000 to 300,000 clones, roughly 86% observed once, and the top ten hold more than 4%. The sample consisted of peripheral blood. The receptors here all came from a man aged 45-65 years with acute or convalescent COVID-19.

This rearrangement joins TRBV27 to TRBJ1-4; D is perhaps TRBD1 (6 bases). There are 14 residues in the CDR3. Germline lookup yields CDR1 MNHEY and CDR2 SMNVEV (reference sequence). V shed 5 bases and J shed 5 bases, with 12 bases lying between them. CDR3 amino acids: CASSPTGENEKLFF. Written as DNA, the CDR3 is TGTGCCAGCAGTCCGACAGGAGAGAATGAAAAACTGTTTTTT.

This clone occurred a few times. Other DNA sequences of this sample code for an identical CDR3. The chain couples TRBV11-2 to TRBJ2-2; TRBD2 aligns across 9 bases. V shed 5 bases and J 6 bases; nucleotides not matched to a gene: 7. This CDR3 has 15 amino acids. CDR1 is SGHAT and CDR2 is FQNNGV in the germline V gene. The CDR3, as DNA: TGTGCCAGCAGCGTGGGTGGCGGGGGGGCCGGGGAGCTGTTTTTT. It codes for CASSVGGGGAGELFF.

The sample holds a few counts of this clone. Other nucleotide sequences from this sample produce the same CDR3. The V gene is TRBV19, the J gene TRBJ1-1; D perhaps matches TRBD1 (5 bases). The V gene's germline CDR1 is LNHDA and CDR2 SQIVND (reference sequence). This CDR3 contains 15 residues. Trimming took 3 bases from V and 4 from J, leaving 15 bases between them. In DNA form, the CDR3 reads TGTGCCAGTAGTATCGTGCCGGGGCGGGGCACTGAAGCTTTCTTT. Translating gives CASSIVPGRGTEAFF.

The chain is built from TRBV28 and TRBJ1-3; unclear D gene. V was pared by 1 base and J by 8 bases, with 18 bases between. CDR1 and CDR2 (germline): MDHEN, SYDVKM. The CDR3 length is 16 residues. CDR3 DNA sequence: TGTGCCAGCAGTTTATCCCCCCTCCGGAGCGCCGACACCATATATTTT. Its protein product is CASSLSPLRSADTIYF.

V and J are TRBV3-1 (or the pseudogene TRBV3-2) and TRBJ1-2; D is perhaps TRBD1 (5 bases). Trimming cost V 0 bases and J 4 bases, with 9 bases left between them. Germline lookup yields CDR1 LGHDT and CDR2 YNNKEL (reference sequence). The CDR3 covers 14 residues. CDR3 in amino acids: CASSQDLQGYGYTF. The CDR3, as DNA: TGTGCCAGCAGCCAAGATCTTCAGGGCTATGGCTACACCTTC.

This clone was seen just once. The V gene is TRBV12-3 or TRBV12-4, the J gene TRBJ2-5; D is uncertain. Trimming shortened V by 2 bases and J by 2 bases, and 6 bases separated the two germline ends. The CDR3 loop spans 13 amino acids. The DNA for the CDR3 is TGTGCCAGCAGTTTACAACAGCAAGAGACCCAGTACTTC. Its protein is CASSLQQQETQYF.

The chain uses TRBV6-6 and TRBJ2-7; possible D gene TRBD2, 6 bases. Trimming took off 0 bases at V and 2 bases at J, with 14 bases between the two ends. From germline, CDR1 is MNHNY and CDR2 SVGAGI (reference sequence). The CDR3 spans 16 residues. CDR3: CASSYSPGLPTYEQYF. DNA for the CDR3: TGTGCCAGCAGTTACTCGCCGGGACTCCCCACCTACGAGCAGTACTTC.

The J gene is TRBJ2-5, the V gene TRBV19; 7 bases map to TRBD1. The V gene's germline CDR1 is LNHDA and CDR2 SQIVND (reference sequence). CDR3 length: 14 residues. The ends lost 5 bases at V and 4 bases at J; junction bases unmatched: 7. CDR3 nucleotide sequence: TGTGCCAGTAGTGCGGAAGGGGGCAGAGAGACCCAGTACTTC. Translated: CASSAEGGRETQYF.

The genes are TRBV11-3 and TRBJ1-4, with 7 positions matching TRBD1. The CDR3 length is 12 residues. CDR1 is SGHNT, CDR2 YENEEA, per germline. The trim removed 6 bases at V and 7 bases at J, leaving 2 bases unmatched. The CDR3: CASSDRVEKLFF. As DNA, the CDR3 is TGTGCCAGCAGTGACAGGGTTGAAAAACTGTTTTTT.